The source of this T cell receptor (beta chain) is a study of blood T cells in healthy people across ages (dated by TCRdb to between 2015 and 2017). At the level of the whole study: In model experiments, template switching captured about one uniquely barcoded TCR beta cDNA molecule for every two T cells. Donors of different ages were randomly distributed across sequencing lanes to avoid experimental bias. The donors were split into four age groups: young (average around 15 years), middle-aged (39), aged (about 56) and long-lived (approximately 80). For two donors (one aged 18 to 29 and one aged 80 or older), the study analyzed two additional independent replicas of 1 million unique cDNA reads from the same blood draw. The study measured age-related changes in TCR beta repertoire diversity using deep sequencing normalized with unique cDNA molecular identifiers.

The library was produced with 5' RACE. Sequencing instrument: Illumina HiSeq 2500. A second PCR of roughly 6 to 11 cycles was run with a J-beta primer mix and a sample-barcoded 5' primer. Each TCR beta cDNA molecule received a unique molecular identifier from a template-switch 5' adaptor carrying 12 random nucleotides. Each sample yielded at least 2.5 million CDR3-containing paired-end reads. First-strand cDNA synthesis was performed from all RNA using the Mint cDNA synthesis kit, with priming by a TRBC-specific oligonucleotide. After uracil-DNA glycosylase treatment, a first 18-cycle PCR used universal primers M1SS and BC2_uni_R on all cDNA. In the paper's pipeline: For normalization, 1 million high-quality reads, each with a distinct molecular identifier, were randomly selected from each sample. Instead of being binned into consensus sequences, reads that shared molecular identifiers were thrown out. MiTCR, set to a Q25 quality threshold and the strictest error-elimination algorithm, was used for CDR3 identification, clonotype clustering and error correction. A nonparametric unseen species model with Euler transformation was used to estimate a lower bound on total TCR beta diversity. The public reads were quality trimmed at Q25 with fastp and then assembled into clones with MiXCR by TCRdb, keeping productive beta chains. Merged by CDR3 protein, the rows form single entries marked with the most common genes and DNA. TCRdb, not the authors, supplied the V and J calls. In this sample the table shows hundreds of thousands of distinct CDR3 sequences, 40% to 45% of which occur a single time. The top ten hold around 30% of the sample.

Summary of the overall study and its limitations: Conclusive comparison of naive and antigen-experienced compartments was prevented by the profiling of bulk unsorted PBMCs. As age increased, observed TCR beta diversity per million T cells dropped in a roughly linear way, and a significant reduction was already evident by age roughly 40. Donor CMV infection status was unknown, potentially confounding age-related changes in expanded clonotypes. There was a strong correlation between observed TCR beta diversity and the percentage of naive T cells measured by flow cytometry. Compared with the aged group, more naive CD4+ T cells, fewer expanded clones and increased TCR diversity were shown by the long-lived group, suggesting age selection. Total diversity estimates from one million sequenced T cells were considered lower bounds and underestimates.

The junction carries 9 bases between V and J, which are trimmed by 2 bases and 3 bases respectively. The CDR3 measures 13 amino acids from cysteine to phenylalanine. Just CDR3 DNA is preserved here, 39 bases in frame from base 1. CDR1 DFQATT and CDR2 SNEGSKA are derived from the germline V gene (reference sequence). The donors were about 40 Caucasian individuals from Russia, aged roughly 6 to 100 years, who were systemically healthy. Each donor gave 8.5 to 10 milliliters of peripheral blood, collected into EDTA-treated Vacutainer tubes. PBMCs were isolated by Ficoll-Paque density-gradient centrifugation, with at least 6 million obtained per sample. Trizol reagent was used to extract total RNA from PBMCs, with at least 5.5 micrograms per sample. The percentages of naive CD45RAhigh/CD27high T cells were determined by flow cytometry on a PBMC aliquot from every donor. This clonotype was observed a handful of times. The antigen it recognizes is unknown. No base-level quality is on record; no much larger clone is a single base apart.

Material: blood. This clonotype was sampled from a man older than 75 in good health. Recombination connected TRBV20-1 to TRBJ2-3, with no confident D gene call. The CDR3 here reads CSARSSETDTQYF. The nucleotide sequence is TGCAGTGCTAGATCCTCCGAGACAGATACGCAGTATTTT.